The rows below give T cell receptor beta chains drawn from one sample of a study of PD-L1 blockade in urothelial cancer. The protocol was immunoSEQ multiplex PCR, while the TCRdb copy is restricted to in-frame clones and leaves out a portion. The sample contains tens of thousands of clones, about 84% of which appear only once. Sequenced here: PBMCs, sampled around atezolizumab (anti-PD-L1) treatment. The receptors stem from a man aged 60-69 years with urothelial cancer. The CDR3 runs from the conserved cysteine through the conserved F or W. Clone size appears in some rows only: once, few, many, or a class for an expanded clone.

NA TRBV9 CASSYRTSGRLNEQFF
NA TRBV27 CASSKRGAYNEQFF
NA TRBV9 CASSVDRGTEAFF
NA TRBV25-1 CASSAEGQGASGYTF
NA TRBV2 CASSASGGPFHEQFF
few TRBV4-1 CASSQVLARGKVQPQHF
few TRBV6-1 CASSLNSSPLHF
NA TRBV7-3 CASSGHSGRNYNEQFF
NA TRBV4-1 CASSHSQARRGGEGSGANVLTF
NA TRBV14 CASSGSRRFNTEAFF
NA TRBV12-5 CASGLSTLAGTGRHEQYF
NA TRBV12-5 CASGSQGKAFF
NA TRBV9 CASSVASSPGNEQFF
NA TRBV25-1 CASSEWTGMNTEAFF
NA TRBV5-1 CASSLDFYEQYF
NA TRBV28 CASSSGAPLKQYF
NA TRBV7-2 CASSYLGGQAKNIQYF
NA TRBV30 CAWSELSGGTQYF
NA TRBV5-4 CASSFQASWDEQFF
NA TRBV27 CASSFLGEGYEQYF
NA TRBV29-1 CSVHKRVFSTDTQYF
NA TRBV28 CASSQSIFYNEQFF
NA TRBV2 CASSRARGSYNSPLHF
NA TRBV6-5 CASSWGSPGGNYEQYF
NA TRBV11-2 CASSRRGQGASGNTIYF
NA TRBV11-2 CASDDRAIGELFF
NA TRBV5-5 CASSSGQGLSQPQHF
NA TRBV5-1 CASSPPRVGRNTGELFF
NA TRBV28 CASSPRTGGRVYEQYF
NA TRBV4-2 CASSPLAGAIYEQYF
NA TRBV10-1 CASSLTSGRPEQFF
NA TRBV27 CASSLSRGTAQRSTGELFF
NA TRBV18 CASSPTTQGFLADTQYF
few TRBV9 CATTGGGSADTQYF
NA TRBV7-8 CASSLTWTGGNEQYF
NA TRBV5-4 CASSGGSAGYNSPLHF
NA TRBV30 CAWSVQGATSSYEQYF
NA TRBV7-8 CASAQEGREGRFKGYEQYF
NA TRBV4-1 CASDRDGGRTGTQYF
NA TRBV7-3 CASSAGTSGRQETQYF
NA TRBV5-5 CASSSMGGQGQPQHF
NA TRBV5-1 CASRQGASSSYEQYF
NA TRBV6-6 CASSRDREGVSPLHF